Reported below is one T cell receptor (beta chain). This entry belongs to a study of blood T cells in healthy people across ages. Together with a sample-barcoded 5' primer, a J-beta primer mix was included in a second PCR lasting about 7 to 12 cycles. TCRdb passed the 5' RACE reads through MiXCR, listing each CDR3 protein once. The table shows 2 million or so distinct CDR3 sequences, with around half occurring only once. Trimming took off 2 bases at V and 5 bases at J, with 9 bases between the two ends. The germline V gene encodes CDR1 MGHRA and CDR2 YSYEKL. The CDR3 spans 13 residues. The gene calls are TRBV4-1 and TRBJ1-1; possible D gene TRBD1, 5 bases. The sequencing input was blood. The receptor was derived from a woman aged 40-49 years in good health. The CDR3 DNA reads TGCGCCAGCAGCCAACAGGGTTGGACTGAAGCTTTCTTT. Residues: CASSQQGWTEAFF.